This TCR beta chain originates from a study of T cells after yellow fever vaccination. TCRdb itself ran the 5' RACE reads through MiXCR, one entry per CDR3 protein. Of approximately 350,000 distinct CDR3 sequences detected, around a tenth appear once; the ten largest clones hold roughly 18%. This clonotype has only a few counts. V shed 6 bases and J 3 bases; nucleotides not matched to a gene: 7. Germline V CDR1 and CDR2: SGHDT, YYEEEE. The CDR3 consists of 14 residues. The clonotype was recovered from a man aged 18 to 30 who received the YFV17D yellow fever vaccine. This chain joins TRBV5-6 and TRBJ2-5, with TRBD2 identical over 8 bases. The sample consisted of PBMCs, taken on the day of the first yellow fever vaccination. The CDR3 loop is CASIFREGKETQYF. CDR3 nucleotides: TGTGCCAGCATCTTCCGGGAGGGGAAAGAGACCCAGTACTTC. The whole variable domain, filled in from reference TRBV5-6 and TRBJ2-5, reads DAGVTQSPTHLIKTRGQQVTLRCSPKSGHDTVSWYQQALGQGPQFIFQYYEEEERQRGNFPDRFSGHQFPNYSSELNVNALLLGDSALYLCASIFREGKETQYFGPGTRLLVL.